This is a list of T cell receptor beta chains from one sample in a study of T cell changes during pregnancy in multiple sclerosis. The assay was immunoSEQ multiplex PCR, and TCRdb's table has in-frame clones only and misses some. The sample shows some 99,000 clones, 93% of them seen only once. The sample in question was peripheral blood, obtained after pregnancy. The receptor source for this set is a female donor with multiple sclerosis, enrolled in a pregnancy study. Each CDR3 is given with its conserved first and last residue. Fields, in order: V gene, J gene, clone size, D gene, CDR3 DNA, CDR3 protein. A D gene is named only where the DNA matches it firmly. Some rows mark clone size as missing; the rest say once, few, many or name a class of expanded clone.

TRBV6-1,TRBJ2-7,NA,TRBD1,TGTGCCAGCAGCCCCAGGGACAGGCGGTACTTC,CASSPRDRRYF
TRBV27,TRBJ1-4,NA,NA,TGTGCCAGCAGTTTAATCCCCATTCCTCCGGGGGTTAATGAAAAACTGTTTTTT,CASSLIPIPPGVNEKLFF
TRBV7-6,TRBJ2-1,NA,TRBD1,TGTGCCAGCAGCCAGGGACAGGACAAGCAGTTCTTC,CASSQGQDKQFF
TRBV19,TRBJ2-1,NA,NA,TGTGCCAGTAGCCGGGGAGGACACAATGAGCAGTTCTTC,CASSRGGHNEQFF
TRBV28,TRBJ1-2,NA,TRBD1,TGTGCCAGCATCCAGACAGGGAGGTATGGCTACACCTTC,CASIQTGRYGYTF
TRBV6-5,TRBJ1-3,NA,TRBD1,TGTGCCAGCAAAGGGACAGCCTCTGGAAACACCATATATTTT,CASKGTASGNTIYF
TRBV1,TRBJ2-7,once,NA,TGCACCAGCAGCCAAGTTTGGCTTTTTTACGAGCAGTACTTC,CTSSQVWLFYEQYF
TRBV5-4,TRBJ2-7,NA,TRBD2,TGTGCCAGCAGCTTGAAGCGGGAAAGGTCCTACGAGCAGTACTTC,CASSLKRERSYEQYF
TRBV27,TRBJ2-1,NA,TRBD2,TGTGCCAGCACTCAATCCCTAGTAGCGGGAGGGAATGAGCAGTTCTTC,CASTQSLVAGGNEQFF
TRBV27,TRBJ1-3,NA,NA,TGTGCCAGCAGTTTATCTCAGGTTGGAAACACCATATATTTT,CASSLSQVGNTIYF
TRBV19,TRBJ1-1,NA,NA,TGTGCCAGTAGACCCAATGAGGCCGCTGAAGCTTTCTTT,CASRPNEAAEAFF
TRBV6-5,TRBJ2-5,NA,TRBD2,TGTGCCAGCAGTTACGCGGGAGGGGCAGAGACCCAGTACTTC,CASSYAGGAETQYF
TRBV6-1,TRBJ1-1,once,TRBD1,TGTGCCAGCGGCCCAGAGGGGGCCCTGAACACTGAAGCTTTCTTT,CASGPEGALNTEAFF
TRBV18,TRBJ1-4,once,NA,TGTGCCAGCTCATCAGGCCCTAATGAAAAACTGTTTTTT,CASSSGPNEKLFF
TRBV4-2,TRBJ2-1,NA,NA,TGTGCCAGCAGCCAAGCGAGTACGGGAGAAGGCGATGAGCAGTTCTTC,CASSQASTGEGDEQFF
TRBV5-6,TRBJ2-3,NA,TRBD1,TGTGCCAGCAGCTCCGCCGGGACAGGCACAGATACGCAGTATTTT,CASSSAGTGTDTQYF
TRBV4-1,TRBJ2-7,NA,TRBD2,TGCGCCAGCAGCCAAGTGGGGCTAGCGGGAGAGGAGCAGTACTTC,CASSQVGLAGEEQYF
TRBV4-1,TRBJ2-5,NA,NA,TGCGCCAGCAGCCAAGATCACACAGTACAAGAGACCCAGTACTTC,CASSQDHTVQETQYF
TRBV19,TRBJ2-2,once,NA,TGTGCCAGTAGACGGGAACAGGGTGGAACCCTACCACCCACCGGGGAGCTGTTTTTT,CASRREQGGTLPPTGELFF
TRBV27,TRBJ2-2,NA,NA,TGTGCCAGCAGGGACAGTCCCGGGGAGCTGTTTTTT,CASRDSPGELFF
TRBV19,TRBJ2-2,once,TRBD2,TGTGCCAGTAGTATACTGGGGGGGTTCGGGGAGCTGTTTTTT,CASSILGGFGELFF
TRBV9,TRBJ2-7,once,NA,TGTGCCAGCAGCGTGACCGGGACTTCCTTGTACGAGCAGTACTTC,CASSVTGTSLYEQYF
TRBV28,TRBJ2-3,once,NA,TGTGCCAGCAGTTTAAGACAGGTAGATACGCAGTATTTT,CASSLRQVDTQYF
TRBV5-8,TRBJ1-1,NA,TRBD1,TGTGCCAGCAGCTCGGGACAGGGGAGTTTTTGGACTGAAGCTTTCTTT,CASSSGQGSFWTEAFF
TRBV2,TRBJ2-1,NA,NA,TGTGCCAGCCGAGGGGTACAGGGTTCCTACAATGAGCAGTTCTTC,CASRGVQGSYNEQFF
TRBV11-2,TRBJ2-7,NA,TRBD2,TGTGCCAGCAGCTACCGGACTAGCGGCTACGAGCAGTACTTC,CASSYRTSGYEQYF
TRBV27,TRBJ1-3,NA,NA,TGTGCCAGCAGTCCCCTTGCTTGGCCCCCTTCCTCTGGAAACACCATATATTTT,CASSPLAWPPSSGNTIYF
TRBV5-4,TRBJ2-7,NA,NA,TGTGCCAGCAGCCTCGGGGTTTCCTACGAGCAGTACTTC,CASSLGVSYEQYF
TRBV27,TRBJ2-1,once,NA,TGTGCCAGCAGTTCCAGTCGGGACAACCCCTCCTACAATGAGCAGTTCTTC,CASSSSRDNPSYNEQFF
TRBV5-1,TRBJ2-7,NA,NA,TGCGCCAGCAGAATGACAGAGGCCTACGAGCAGTACTTC,CASRMTEAYEQYF
TRBV7-4,TRBJ2-2,NA,TRBD1,TGTGCCAGCAGCTCTAATACAGGGGCTGTGACGGTCGGGGAGCTGTTTTTT,CASSSNTGAVTVGELFF
TRBV5-1,TRBJ2-5,NA,TRBD2,TGCGCCAGCAGCGTTGGACTAGCGGGAGAAGAGACCCAGTACTTC,CASSVGLAGEETQYF
TRBV6-5,TRBJ2-7,NA,NA,TGTGCCAGCAGTTACGGAGTTTCCTACGAGCAGTACTTC,CASSYGVSYEQYF
TRBV18,TRBJ2-7,few,NA,TGTGCCAGCTCAGAACGGATGGAGGGGGAGCAGTACTTC,CASSERMEGEQYF
TRBV28,TRBJ1-1,NA,TRBD1,TGTGCCAGCAGATCTCGACAGGGACTGAACACTGAAGCTTTCTTT,CASRSRQGLNTEAFF
TRBV4-1,TRBJ2-5,NA,NA,TGCGCCAGCAGCCTAGGACTACAAGAGACCCAGTACTTC,CASSLGLQETQYF
TRBV9,TRBJ2-7,NA,TRBD2,TGTGCCAGCAGCCCTAGCGGGACAGTCTACGAGCAGTACTTC,CASSPSGTVYEQYF
TRBV9,TRBJ2-1,NA,NA,TGTGCCAGCAGCGTAGCTACGGGAGCCCGATACAATGAGCAGTTCTTC,CASSVATGARYNEQFF
TRBV6-5,TRBJ2-5,NA,TRBD2,TGTGCCAGCAGTTACTCCCTAGCGGGAGAAGAGACCCAGTACTTC,CASSYSLAGEETQYF